The source of this T cell receptor beta chain is a study of T-cell reconstitution after alpha-beta-depleted transplantation in children. Study-wide results and caveats: TCRbeta diversity was high at day 60 in some patients (a result of surviving recipient T cells and thymic progenitors). From newly produced T cells came most of the T-cell counts and diversity one year after transplant. As was reported, about two months after transplant, alpha-beta T cells came from several hundred expanded graft clones.

Germline trimming cut 4 bases from V and 3 bases from J; bases unmatched to any gene: 3. The CDR3 loop spans 13 amino acids. Unique molecular identifiers were used in preparing the TCRbeta library. TCRdb processed the PCR reads anew with MiXCR; each CDR3 protein has one entry. Among fewer than 150,000 distinct CDR3 sequences, 9.7% were seen once, and the ten largest hold about 24%. This clonotype was counted many times. Its specificity is unknown. This TCR was sampled from a girl in the first two years of life who had a stem cell transplant for combined immunodeficiency, so the T cells may come from the graft donor. Sequencing was performed on PBMCs, mostly from graft donor cells, taken 180 days after TCRalphabeta/CD19-depleted stem cell transplant. This chain joins TRBV12-3 or TRBV12-4 and TRBJ2-7; TRBD1 aligns across 7 bases. CDR3 DNA sequence: TGTGCCAGCAGTTCCGGACAGGTCTACGAGCAGTACTTC. Translation: CASSSGQVYEQYF.